These 3 T cell receptor beta chains were sequenced from one sample in a study of a mutant IDH1 vaccine in newly diagnosed glioma. Time point reported: week 11, during vaccination. Each dose of the vaccine consisted of 300 ug of mutant IDH1 20-mer peptide, with topical imiquimod. Their cognate antigens are unknown. TCRdb's copy holds only in-frame clones and misses some; the assay was immunoSEQ multiplex PCR. The sample lists some 23,000 clones, roughly 80% occurring once. Material: PBMCs, obtained from a glioma patient whose treatment included an IDH1 peptide vaccine. The receptors here all came from a woman aged 18-35 years with glioma.

V and J are TRBV19 and TRBJ2-7; no definite D call. The CDR3 length is 14 residues. Germline-derived CDR1 and CDR2 are LNHDA and SQIVND (reference sequence). V shed 0 bases and J shed 2 bases, with 8 bases lying between them. CDR3 DNA sequence: TGTGCCAGTAGTATAGACTCAGTCACCTACGAGCAGTACTTC. As protein: CASSIDSVTYEQYF.

This clone was seen only once. This sequence joins TRBV5-6 and TRBJ1-1; TRBD1 is a possible D gene (5 bases). Trimming pared 4 bases from V and 10 bases from J, leaving 20 bases between. The CDR3 covers 14 residues. Germline-derived CDR1 and CDR2 are SGHDT and YYEEEE. CDR3 amino acids: CASSAVGEAPPAFF. The CDR3 region has the DNA TGTGCCAGCAGCGCGGTGGGGGAAGCTCCTCCAGCTTTCTTT.

The chain links TRBV11-2 to TRBJ1-2, with D perhaps matching TRBD1 (5 bases). V lost 0 bases, J lost 1 base, and 12 bases lay in between. Germline loops: CDR1 SGHAT, CDR2 FQNNGV. This CDR3 has 16 amino acids. The CDR3 DNA sequence: TGTGCCAGCAGCTTAGATATCTGGGACGGTAACTATGGCTACACCTTC. Translation: CASSLDIWDGNYGYTF.